This TCR beta chain was recovered during a study of blood T cell repertoires in COVID-19. Study-wide context: From T cells, B-cell-depleted T cells, or PBMCs came the material, which was cDNA or gDNA.

V was clipped by 3 bases and J by 0 bases; unmatched bases: 10. The germline V gene encodes CDR1 GTSNPN and CDR2 SVGIG (reference sequence). The CDR3 sequence is 16 residues long. This table comes from immunoSEQ multiplex PCR, and its TCRdb copy is limited to in-frame clones, with some not included. Among 200,000 to 300,000 clones, around 84% were seen once, and the ten largest hold 4.2%. This sequence originates from a man aged 60 to 69 with acute or convalescent COVID-19. Sample: peripheral blood. The rearrangement uses TRBV30 and TRBJ2-7; TRBD2 matches at 8 bases. This CDR3 is CAWSALPRGGSYEQYF. CDR3 sequence (DNA): TGTGCCTGGAGCGCTCTACCTCGGGGGGGCTCCTACGAGCAGTACTTC.